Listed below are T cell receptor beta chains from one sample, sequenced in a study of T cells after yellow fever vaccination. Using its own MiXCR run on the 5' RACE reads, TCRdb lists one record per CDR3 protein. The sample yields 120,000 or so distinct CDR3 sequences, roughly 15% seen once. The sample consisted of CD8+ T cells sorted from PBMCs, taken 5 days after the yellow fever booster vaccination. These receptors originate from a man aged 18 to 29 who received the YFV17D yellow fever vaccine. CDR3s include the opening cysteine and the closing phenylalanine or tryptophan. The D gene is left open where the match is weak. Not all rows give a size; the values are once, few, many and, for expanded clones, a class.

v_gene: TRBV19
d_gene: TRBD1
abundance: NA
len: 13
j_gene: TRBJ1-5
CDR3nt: TGTGCCAGTAATACAGGGGGTGGTCAGCCCCAGCATTTT
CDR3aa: CASNTGGGQPQHF

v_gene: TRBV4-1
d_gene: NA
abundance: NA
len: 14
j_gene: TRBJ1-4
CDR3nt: TGCGCCAGCAGCCGCCTCAGGGCGGTAGAAAAACTGTTTTTT
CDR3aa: CASSRLRAVEKLFF

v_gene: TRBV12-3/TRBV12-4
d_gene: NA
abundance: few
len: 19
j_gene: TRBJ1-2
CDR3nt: TGTGCCAGCAGTTTAGCGCGGCGGGACATAGGGTCCCTTGACTATGGCTACACCTTC
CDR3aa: CASSLARRDIGSLDYGYTF

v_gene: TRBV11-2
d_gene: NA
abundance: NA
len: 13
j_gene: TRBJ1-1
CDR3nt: TGTGCCAGCAGCCCTACCGACTTCTCGGAAGCTTTCTTT
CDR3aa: CASSPTDFSEAFF

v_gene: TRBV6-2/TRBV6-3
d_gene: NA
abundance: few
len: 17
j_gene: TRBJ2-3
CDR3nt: TGTGCCAGCAGTTCACTCCCGGGACCCGCGGGCCAGATTACGCAGTATTTT
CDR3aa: CASSSLPGPAGQITQYF

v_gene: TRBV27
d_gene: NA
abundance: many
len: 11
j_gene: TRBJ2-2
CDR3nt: TGTGCCAGCGGGGACACCGGGGAGCTGTTTTTT
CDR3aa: CASGDTGELFF

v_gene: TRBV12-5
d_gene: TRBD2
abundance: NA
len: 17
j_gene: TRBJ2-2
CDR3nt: TGTGCTAGTGGTTTAGACGGCGGGGGGGCCGGTGGCGGGGAGCTGTTTTTT
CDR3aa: CASGLDGGGAGGGELFF

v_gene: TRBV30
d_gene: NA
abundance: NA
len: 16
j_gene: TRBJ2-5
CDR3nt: TGTGCCTGGAGTGTACCAGGACATCCCGGTCAAGAGACCCAGTACTTC
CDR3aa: CAWSVPGHPGQETQYF

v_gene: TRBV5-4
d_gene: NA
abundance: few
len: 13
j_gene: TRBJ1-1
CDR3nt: TGTGCCAGCGGGGGGGGGTTGGTCACTGAAGCTTTCTTT
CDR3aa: CASGGGLVTEAFF

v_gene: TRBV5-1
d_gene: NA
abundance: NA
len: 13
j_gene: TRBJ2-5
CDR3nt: TGCGCCAGCAGGAGTGACATCCAAGAGACCCAGTACTTC
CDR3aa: CASRSDIQETQYF

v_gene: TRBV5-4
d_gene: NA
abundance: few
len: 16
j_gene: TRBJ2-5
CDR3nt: TGTGCCAGCAGCAGCGCCGGGGGCTGGGGTTTAGAGACCCAGTACTTC
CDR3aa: CASSSAGGWGLETQYF

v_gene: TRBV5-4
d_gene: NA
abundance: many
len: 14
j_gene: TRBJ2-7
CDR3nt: TGTGCCAGCAGCTTAAGGCCAACCCACTACGAGCAGTACTTC
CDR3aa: CASSLRPTHYEQYF

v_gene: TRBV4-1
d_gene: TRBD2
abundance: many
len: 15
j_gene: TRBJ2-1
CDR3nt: TGCGCCAGCAGCCAAGGTCCCGGGGGGTTGGATGAGCAGTTCTTC
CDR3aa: CASSQGPGGLDEQFF

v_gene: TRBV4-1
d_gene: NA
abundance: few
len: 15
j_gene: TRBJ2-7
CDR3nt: TGCGCCAGCAGCCAAGACGAGGGCGTCCCCTACGAGCAGTACTTC
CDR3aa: CASSQDEGVPYEQYF